This note documents a single TCR beta chain sequence. The data derive from a study of blood T cell repertoires in COVID-19. Study-wide background: The United States, Italy and Spain were the sources of the acute and convalescent COVID-19 samples. Sample material is recorded as cDNA or gDNA derived from T cells, B-cell-depleted T cells, or PBMCs.

Methods used by the authors: Amplified reference gene primers provided the basis for estimating nucleated cell counts. Produced via immunoSEQ multiplex PCR; TCRdb's table is partial and in-frame only. For V, J and clone size, that table is used; D and trimming come from the DNA. The sample gives hundreds of thousands of clones, 80% to 90% of which show up once; 1.4% is in the top ten. The germline V gene encodes CDR1 ENHRY and CDR2 SYGVKD. The CDR3 extends over 15 amino acids. V was pared by 3 bases and J by 6 bases, with 8 bases of the junction left unmatched. The V call is TRBV10-3, the J call TRBJ2-1, with 7 nucleotides matching TRBD2. Sequencing was performed on peripheral blood. The clonotype originates from a woman aged 30 to 39 with active or convalescent COVID-19. The CDR3 nucleotides read TGTGCCATCAGTGATCCGAGGGAGGGCCGCAATGAGCAGTTCTTC. Protein product: CAISDPREGRNEQFF.